These 27 T cell receptor beta chains originate from one sample sequenced in a study of blood T cell repertoires in COVID-19. Sequencing was performed with immunoSEQ multiplex PCR; in TCRdb, only in-frame clones are kept and a portion is missing. The repertoire holds roughly 250,000 clones, with less than 90% as singletons. The sequenced sample was PBMCs or T cells enriched from blood (not recorded which). Receptors originate from a woman between 50 and 59 years old who had recovered from COVID-19.

This chain joins TRBV5-5 and TRBJ2-3, with 7 bases identical to TRBD2. The CDR3 length is 14 residues. Per germline, CDR1 SGHKS and CDR2 YYEKEE (reference sequence). J gave up 4 bases and V 6 bases, and 8 bases lay outside the gene matches. Here the CDR3 reads CASILAVGSDTQYF. The CDR3, as DNA: TGTGCCAGCATCCTAGCGGTGGGCTCAGATACGCAGTATTTT.

The V call is TRBV6-5, the J call TRBJ1-3; D uncertain. The length of the CDR3 is 13 residues. The ends were cut back, 6 bases at V and 12 bases at J, with 18 bases in the middle. Germline V CDR1 and CDR2: MNHEY, SVGAGI. The CDR3 region is CASRPSGSPSIYF. The CDR3 DNA sequence: TGTGCCAGCAGGCCTTCCGGGTCTCCAAGCATATATTTT.

With regard to this clone: The same CDR3 also results from other DNA sequences found in this sample. The gene calls are TRBV19 and TRBJ1-2; possible D gene TRBD1, 6 bases. Between the trimmed V and J ends, which lost 5 bases and 4 bases, there was a span of 8 bases. Looked up from germline, CDR1 is LNHDA and CDR2 is SQIVND (reference sequence). The CDR3 runs 12 residues. The CDR3 DNA is TGTGCCAGTAGTCAGGGGACCTATGGCTACACCTTC. Protein product: CASSQGTYGYTF.

The V and J genes are TRBV4-2 and TRBJ1-5; 7 nucleotides agree with TRBD1. The ends lost 1 base at V and 6 bases at J; junction bases unmatched: 6. Looked up from germline, CDR1 is LGHNA and CDR2 is YNFKEQ. The CDR3 consists of 15 residues. The CDR3 bases are TGTGCCAGCAGCCAAGGGGGACAGTCTAGTCAGCCCCAGCATTTT. This codes for CASSQGGQSSQPQHF.

This clone was seen once. The rearrangement links TRBV27 to TRBJ1-2; 7 bases line up with TRBD1. The trim removed 9 bases at V and 4 bases at J, leaving 8 bases unmatched. CDR1 is MNHEY, CDR2 SMNVEV, per germline (reference sequence). This CDR3 region has 13 residues. CDR3 amino acids: CASSGQLSYGYTF. The CDR3 DNA reads TGTGCCAGTTCGGGACAGTTGAGCTATGGCTACACCTTC.

CDR3 amino acids: CASSRDRNTNSYEQYF. In DNA form, the CDR3 reads TGTGCCAGCAGCAGGGACAGAAATACGAACAGCTACGAGCAGTACTTC. The V gene is TRBV9, the J gene TRBJ2-7; 7 bases are shared with TRBD1. Trimming at V came to 4 bases and at J to 3 bases, leaving 13 bases not matched to a gene. Germline CDR1 SGDLS, CDR2 YYNGEE. The CDR3 loop spans 16 amino acids.

This clone was observed a handful of times. The rearrangement links TRBV4-1 to TRBJ2-1; 11 bases are shared with TRBD2. This CDR3 is 15 amino acids long. Germline lookup yields CDR1 MGHRA and CDR2 YSYEKL. The V segment lost 4 bases and the J segment 4 bases; nucleotides outside the gene matches: 3. This CDR3 reads CASSPTSGIYNEQFF. The DNA of the CDR3 is TGCGCCAGCAGCCCGACTAGCGGGATTTACAATGAGCAGTTCTTC.

In its sample, this clone was seen once. J is TRBJ1-2 and V is TRBV5-1; tentatively, D is TRBD1 (5 bases). V lost 0 bases to trimming and J lost 8 bases, with 20 bases between them. The CDR3 covers 16 residues. The V gene's germline CDR1 is SGHRS and CDR2 YFSETQ. The CDR3 nucleotides are TGCGCCAGCAGCTTGGGGGGAATTGGGGCTGGCGAGGGCTACACCTTC. Amino acid sequence: CASSLGGIGAGEGYTF.

The V call is TRBV20-1, the J call TRBJ1-1; possible D gene TRBD1, 5 bases. The CDR3 is made up of 11 amino acids. Germline V gene sequence: CDR1 DFQATT, CDR2 SNEGSKA (reference sequence). In DNA, the CDR3 is TGCAGCGGGGACTTAAACACTGAAGCTTTCTTT. Translating it yields CSGDLNTEAFF.

The CDR3 protein is CASSLITPRELFF. The CDR3 bases are TGTGCCAGCAGCTTAATTACTCCCCGGGAGCTGTTTTTT. The V and J genes are TRBV7-2 and TRBJ2-2, with unresolved D. The CDR3 sequence is 13 residues long. Germline V gives CDR1 SGHTA, CDR2 FQGNSA. Trimming cost V 2 bases and J 9 bases, with 10 bases left between them.

This clone was picked up a small number of times. The V and J genes are TRBV11-2 and TRBJ1-2; 8 nucleotides match TRBD1. V gave up 3 bases and J gave up 7 bases; unmatched junction bases: 4. The CDR3 runs to 13 residues. CDR1 is SGHAT, CDR2 FQNNGV, per germline. The CDR3 DNA is TGTGCCAGCAGCTTGGACAGGGAACGTGGCTACACCTTC. Translation: CASSLDRERGYTF. Using reference TRBV11-2 and TRBJ1-2 for the parts outside the CDR3, the full variable domain is EAGVAQSPRYKIIEKRQSVAFWCNPISGHATLYWYQQILGQGPKLLIQFQNNGVVDDSQLPKDRFSAERLKGVDSTLKIQPAKLEDSAVYLCASSLDRERGYTFGSGTRLTVV.

The chain has TRBV19 and TRBJ1-4; 9 nucleotides agree with TRBD1. Germline CDR1 LNHDA, CDR2 SQIVND (reference sequence). V was pared by 6 bases and J by 8 bases, with 10 bases of the junction left unmatched. The CDR3 consists of 15 residues. This CDR3 reads CASRPPGQGAEKLFF. In DNA form, the CDR3 reads TGTGCCAGTAGGCCTCCGGGACAGGGAGCAGAAAAACTGTTTTTT. Combining the CDR3 with reference TRBV19 and TRBJ1-4 gives the whole variable domain DGGITQSPKYLFRKEGQNVTLSCEQNLNHDAMYWYRQDPGQGLRLIYYSQIVNDFQKGDIAEGYSVSREKKESFPLTVTSAQKNPTAFYLCASRPPGQGAEKLFFGSGTQLSVL.

V usage is TRBV11-2 and J usage is TRBJ1-2; D remains unclear. The CDR3 is 16 amino acids. The V gene lost 4 bases and the J gene lost 7 bases, with 22 bases spanning the gap. In germline, CDR1 is SGHAT, CDR2 FQNNGV. Written as DNA, the CDR3 is TGTGCCAGCAGCTCGGACCGGGTCGCCGGGAGAGGTGGCTACACCTTC. Translation: CASSSDRVAGRGGYTF.

This CDR3 is CASSLVVAGGPETQYF. CDR3 nucleotides: TGTGCCAGCAGCTTAGTTGTAGCGGGAGGGCCGGAGACCCAGTACTTC. J is TRBJ2-5 and V is TRBV7-2; 11 nucleotides line up with TRBD2. Losses at the gene ends were 1 base for V and 5 bases for J; bases not matched to a gene: 6. CDR3 length equals 16 residues. CDR1 is SGHTA and CDR2 is FQGNSA in the germline V gene.

This chain connects TRBV2 to TRBJ1-1; D may be TRBD1 (5 bases). Germline values: CDR1 SNHLY, CDR2 FYNNEI. V gave up 5 bases and J gave up 0 bases, with 16 bases separating them. The CDR3 runs to 16 residues. The CDR3 reads CASSKQVLLMNTEAFF. The CDR3, as DNA: TGTGCCAGCAGTAAACAGGTACTACTCATGAACACTGAAGCTTTCTTT.

The V and J genes are TRBV18 and TRBJ1-1; a possible D gene is TRBD1 (6 bases). The CDR3 covers 13 residues. V shed 3 bases and J shed 3 bases, with 8 bases lying between them. The germline CDR1 and CDR2 sequences are KGHSH and LQKENI. CDR3 in amino acids: CASSPAGDTEAFF. DNA for the CDR3: TGTGCCAGCTCACCGGCAGGGGACACTGAAGCTTTCTTT.

J is TRBJ2-7 and V is TRBV3-1 (or the pseudogene TRBV3-2); D gene ambiguous. With 1 base removed from V and 0 bases from J, the gap between germline ends came to 4 bases. This CDR3 region has 13 residues. The germline CDR1 and CDR2 sequences are LGHDT and YNNKEL (reference sequence). CDR3 nucleotide sequence: TGTGCCAGCAGCCAAGTCTCCTCCTACGAGCAGTACTTC. It specifies CASSQVSSYEQYF.

The chain couples TRBV18 to TRBJ1-5; maybe TRBD1 (6 bases). Looked up from germline, CDR1 is KGHSH and CDR2 is LQKENI. Trimming removed 3 bases from V and 2 bases from J, with 11 bases in between. The CDR3 runs to 15 residues. CDR3 in DNA: TGTGCCAGCTCACCGGGGGCGTTGGGCAATCAGCCCCAGCATTTT. As protein: CASSPGALGNQPQHF.

This chain uses TRBV5-4 with TRBJ1-3; TRBD1 matches 8 bases. Germline CDR1 reads SGHNT; CDR2 reads YYREEE (reference sequence). The ends lost 2 bases at V and 0 bases at J; junction bases unmatched: 4. This CDR3 spans 16 amino acids. CDR3 nucleotides: TGTGCCAGCAGCTTTTGGGACAGGACCTCTGGAAACACCATATATTTT. Protein product: CASSFWDRTSGNTIYF. The full variable domain, with the rest looked up from reference TRBV5-4 and TRBJ1-3, is ETGVTQSPTHLIKTRGQQVTLRCSSQSGHNTVSWYQQALGQGPQFIFQYYREEENGRGNFPPRFSGLQFPNYSSELNVNALELDDSALYLCASSFWDRTSGNTIYFGEGSWLTVV.

The chain uses TRBV7-9 and TRBJ2-1, with D hard to call. Germline V gene sequence: CDR1 SEHNR, CDR2 FQNEAQ (reference sequence). Trimming left V 4 bases short and J 5 bases short, with 12 bases between. The CDR3 has 14 amino acids. In DNA, the CDR3 is TGTGCCAGCAGCTCCAATCAACAAAACAATGAGCAGTTCTTC. Translating gives CASSSNQQNNEQFF. Based on the CDR3 plus reference TRBV7-9 and TRBJ2-1, the full variable domain is DTGVSQNPRHKITKRGQNVTFRCDPISEHNRLYWYRQTLGQGPEFLTYFQNEAQLEKSRLLSDRFSAERPKGSFSTLEIQRTEQGDSAMYLCASSSNQQNNEQFFGPGTRLTVL.

The table lists this clone with a count of one. This chain connects TRBV30 to TRBJ2-6, with 7 bases lining up with TRBD2. The germline CDR1 and CDR2 sequences are GTSNPN and SVGIG (reference sequence). The CDR3 has 17 residues. V dropped 4 bases and J dropped 0; count of bases not matched to a gene: 9. The CDR3 is CAWIGGIGHSGANVLTF. The CDR3 DNA follows: TGTGCCTGGATCGGGGGGATCGGCCACTCTGGGGCCAACGTCCTGACTTTC. The full variable domain, in which reference TRBV30 and TRBJ2-6 provide the parts outside the CDR3, is SQTIHQWPATLVQPVGSPLSLECTVEGTSNPNLYWYRQAAGRGLQLLFYSVGIGQISSEVPQNLSASRPQDRQFILSSKKLLLSDSGFYLCAWIGGIGHSGANVLTFGAGSRLTVL.

This rearrangement joins TRBV19 to TRBJ2-6; D might be TRBD1 (6 bases). V shed 5 bases and J shed 0 bases, with 11 bases lying between them. Germline V CDR1 and CDR2: LNHDA, SQIVND (reference sequence). The length of the CDR3 is 16 residues. CDR3 protein: CASSLRQASGANVLTF. In DNA, the CDR3 is TGTGCCAGTAGTCTCCGACAGGCCTCTGGGGCCAACGTCCTGACTTTC.

The rearrangement uses TRBV14 and TRBJ2-3, with 8 bases aligning to TRBD1. Germline CDR1 reads SGHDN; CDR2 reads FVKESK. Germline trimming cut 0 bases from V and 5 bases from J; bases unmatched to any gene: 10. The CDR3 extends over 17 amino acids. The chain's CDR3 is CASSQDRFGTGEDTQYF. The CDR3 DNA reads as TGTGCCAGCAGCCAAGACAGGTTCGGGACAGGAGAAGATACGCAGTATTTT.

The rearrangement uses TRBV29-1 and TRBJ1-2; a possible D gene is TRBD1 (5 bases). CDR3 size: 11 residues. The ends were cut back, 1 base at V and 7 bases at J, with 7 bases in the middle. CDR1 is SQVTM and CDR2 is ANQGSEA in the germline V gene. The CDR3, as DNA: TGCAGCGTTGAAGGAACAGGTGGCTACACCTTC. Its protein product is CSVEGTGGYTF.

V and J are TRBV19 and TRBJ2-3, with 8 nucleotides matching TRBD2. Trimming removed 10 bases from V and 5 bases from J; junction bases left unmatched: 14. The germline CDR1 and CDR2 sequences are LNHDA and SQIVND (reference sequence). This CDR3 is built from 15 residues. CDR3: CATNAWAGGKDTQYF. The CDR3 DNA is TGTGCCACCAACGCCTGGGCGGGAGGAAAAGATACGCAGTATTTT.

V usage is TRBV7-9 and J usage is TRBJ1-1; the match to TRBD1 covers 8 bases. This CDR3 contains 11 residues. Germline CDR1 is SEHNR and CDR2 is FQNEAQ (reference sequence). The ends lost 5 bases at V and 10 bases at J; junction bases unmatched: 3. The DNA of the CDR3 is TGTGCCAGCAGCACAGGGGGGGGAGCTTTCTTT. Translating it yields CASSTGGGAFF.

The chain links TRBV9 to TRBJ1-4; 8 nucleotides agree with TRBD1. V gave up 3 bases and J gave up 0 bases; unmatched junction bases: 13. The CDR3 runs to 19 residues. Germline V gene lookup returns CDR1 SGDLS and CDR2 YYNGEE. CDR3 sequence (DNA): TGTGCCAGCAGCGAGAGGACAGGGTTGACCTATGCAACTAATGAAAAACTGTTTTTT. It yields the protein CASSERTGLTYATNEKLFF.